These 5 T cell receptor beta chains came from one sample sequenced in a study of PD-1 blockade in mismatch repair-deficient tumors. Method: immunoSEQ multiplex PCR; TCRdb's copy keeps in-frame clones and lacks some. The sample holds fewer than 25,000 clones, around 79% seen once. Sequencing was performed on PBMCs, taken 52 weeks after starting pembrolizumab. The receptors shown here come from an adult with mismatch repair-deficient cancer.

Details on this clone: One junction end disagrees with the germline gene, perhaps due to a read error. CDR3 region: CASRTWTGSAANVLTF. For the CDR3, the DNA is TGTGCCAGCAGGACGTGGACAGGGTCTGCGGCCAACGTCCTGACTTTC. The chain carries TRBV11-2 and TRBJ2-6; 8 bases match TRBD1. The germline gives CDR1 SGHAT, CDR2 FQNNGV. The CDR3 has 16 amino acids.

This chain joins TRBV5-8 and TRBJ2-7; 11 bases align to TRBD1. Germline trimming cut 4 bases from V and 0 bases from J; bases unmatched to any gene: 12. Germline V CDR1 and CDR2: SGHTS, YDEGEE. The CDR3 has 18 residues. CDR3 in DNA: TGTGCCAGCAGCCAGGGACAGGGGGTTTGGGACTACTCCTACGAGCAGTACTTC. It encodes CASSQGQGVWDYSYEQYF.

In its sample, this clone was seen once. This chain links TRBV19 with TRBJ1-2; 8 bases map to TRBD1. V shed 10 bases and J 7 bases; nucleotides not matched to a gene: 2. Germline-derived CDR1 and CDR2 are LNHDA and SQIVND (reference sequence). The CDR3 extends over 10 amino acids. In DNA, the CDR3 is TGTGCCACAGGGGGCGGTGGCTACACCTTC. Its protein is CATGGGGYTF. The full variable domain, completed using reference TRBV19 and TRBJ1-2, is DGGITQSPKYLFRKEGQNVTLSCEQNLNHDAMYWYRQDPGQGLRLIYYSQIVNDFQKGDIAEGYSVSREKKESFPLTVTSAQKNPTAFYLCATGGGGYTFGSGTRLTVV.

The chain carries TRBV5-1 and TRBJ2-7; TRBD1 is a possible D gene (5 bases). V was pared by 0 bases and J by 7 bases, with 14 bases between. The CDR3 contains 14 residues. CDR1 is SGHRS and CDR2 is YFSETQ in the germline V gene. The CDR3 nucleotides read TGCGCCAGCAGCTTGGGGGTCGGCAGGGTTGAGCAGTACTTC. Its protein product is CASSLGVGRVEQYF.

The chain is built from TRBV6-1 and TRBJ2-2; possible D gene TRBD1, 6 bases. CDR3 length equals 14 residues. Germline V lookup: CDR1 MNHNS, CDR2 SASEGT. Trimming took 6 bases from V and 4 from J, leaving 12 bases between them. The CDR3 nucleotides read TGTGCCAGCAGCGGACAGCGGTTCACCGGGGAGCTGTTTTTT. This translates into CASSGQRFTGELFF.